This TCR beta chain was captured in a study of neurological immune-mediated disorders. Study-level results: Across subjects, expanded clones had no CDR3 amino acid sequences in common, pointing to private repertoires in all groups. TCR clonal expansion peaked in HTLV-1-associated myelopathy patients and was lowest in multiple sclerosis patients.

This clonotype occurred many times. Its antigen remains unknown. Germline CDR1 is MGHRA and CDR2 is YSYEKL. V dropped 6 bases and J dropped 3; count of bases not matched to a gene: 10. The CDR3 runs 15 residues. The cDNA came from 5'RACE with 10-nucleotide random UMIs. Whenever a sequencing run was performed, it yielded over 190 million TCR-beta sequences from 15-18 subjects. One entry per CDR3 protein results from TCRdb running MiXCR on the 5' RACE reads. The sample has tens of thousands of distinct CDR3 sequences; over 5% are singletons. This chain uses TRBV4-1 with TRBJ2-7; 8 bases map to TRBD2. The sequenced sample was PBMCs. The sequence derives from a woman in her forties in good health. The CDR3 loop is CASRPGLAVGYEQYF. Written as DNA, the CDR3 is TGCGCCAGCAGACCCGGACTAGCCGTCGGCTACGAGCAGTACTTC.